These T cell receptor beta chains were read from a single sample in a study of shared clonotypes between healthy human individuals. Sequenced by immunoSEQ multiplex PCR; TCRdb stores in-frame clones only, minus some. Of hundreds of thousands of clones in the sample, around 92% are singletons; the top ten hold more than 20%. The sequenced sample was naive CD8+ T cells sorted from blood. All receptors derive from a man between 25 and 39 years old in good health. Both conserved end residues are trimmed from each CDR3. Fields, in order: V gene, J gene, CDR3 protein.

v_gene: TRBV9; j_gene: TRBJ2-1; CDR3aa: ASSGVRGYNEQF
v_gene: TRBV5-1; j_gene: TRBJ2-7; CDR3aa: ASSLGAGGRYEQY
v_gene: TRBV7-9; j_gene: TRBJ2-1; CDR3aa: ASSSSLAGSYNEQF
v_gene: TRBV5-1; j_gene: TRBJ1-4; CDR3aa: ASSLQGQDEKLF
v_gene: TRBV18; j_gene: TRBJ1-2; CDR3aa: ASSPEDGTGPPDG
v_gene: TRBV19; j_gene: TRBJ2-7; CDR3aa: ASSARQGAEQY
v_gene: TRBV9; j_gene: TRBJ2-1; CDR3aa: ASSPQGGAYNEQF
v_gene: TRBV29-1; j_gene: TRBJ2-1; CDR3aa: SVVVPSYNEQF
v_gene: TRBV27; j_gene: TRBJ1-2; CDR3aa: ASRPGQGGAYGYT
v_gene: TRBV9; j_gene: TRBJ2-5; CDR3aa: ASSPSGGGQETQY
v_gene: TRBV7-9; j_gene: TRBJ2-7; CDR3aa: ASSSLGQASYSYEQY
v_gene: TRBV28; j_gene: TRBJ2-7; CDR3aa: ASSPLAGGAPAYEQY
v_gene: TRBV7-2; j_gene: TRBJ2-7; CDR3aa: ASSLDPGLADPSSYEQY
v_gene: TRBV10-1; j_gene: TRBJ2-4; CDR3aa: ASSESPGLAPKNIQY
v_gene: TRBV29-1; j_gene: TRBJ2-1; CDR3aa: SVGDGRGNEQF
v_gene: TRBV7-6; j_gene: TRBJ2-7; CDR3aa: ASSPKPTGFEQY
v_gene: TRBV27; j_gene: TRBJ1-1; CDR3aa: ASSSDRGYTEAF
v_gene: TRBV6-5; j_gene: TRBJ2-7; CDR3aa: ASSQSGSVSYEQY
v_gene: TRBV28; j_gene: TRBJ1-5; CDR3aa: ASSTRISAYHQPQH
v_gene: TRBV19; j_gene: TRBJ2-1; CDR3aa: ASRGLADNEQF
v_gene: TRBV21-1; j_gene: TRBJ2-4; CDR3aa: ASLGGGRCIQY
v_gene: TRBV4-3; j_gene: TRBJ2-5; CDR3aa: ASSQDLGGQETQY
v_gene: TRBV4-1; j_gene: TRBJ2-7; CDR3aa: ASSQTDTYEQY
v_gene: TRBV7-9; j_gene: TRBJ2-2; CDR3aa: ASSFPGLDTGELF
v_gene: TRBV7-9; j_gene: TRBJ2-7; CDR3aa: ASSLRTAIPYEQY
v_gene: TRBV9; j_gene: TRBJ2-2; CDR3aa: ASSADSSGELF
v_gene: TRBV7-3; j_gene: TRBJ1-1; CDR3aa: ASSLIGGGNTEAF
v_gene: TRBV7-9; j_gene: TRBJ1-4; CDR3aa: ASRGRNEKLF
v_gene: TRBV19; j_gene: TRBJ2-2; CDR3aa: ASSPRTTGWAGELF
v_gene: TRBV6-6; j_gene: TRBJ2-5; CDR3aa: ASSYLWDEEETQY
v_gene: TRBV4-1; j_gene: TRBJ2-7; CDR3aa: ASSHLAGGGTYEQY
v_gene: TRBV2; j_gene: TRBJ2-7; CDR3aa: ASSDDPGHLSYEQY
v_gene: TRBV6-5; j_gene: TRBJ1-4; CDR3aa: ASRTGVRDEKLF
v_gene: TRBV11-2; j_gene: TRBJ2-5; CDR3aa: ASSLEPWSSVETQY
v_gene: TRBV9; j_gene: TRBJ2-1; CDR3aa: ASSETGTSGLYNEQF
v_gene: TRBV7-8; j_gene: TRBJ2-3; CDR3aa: ASSLAGGNTDTQY
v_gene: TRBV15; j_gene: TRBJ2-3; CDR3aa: ATSRETVLVGGSTDTQY
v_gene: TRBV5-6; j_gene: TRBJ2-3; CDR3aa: ASSPGDRGDTDTQY
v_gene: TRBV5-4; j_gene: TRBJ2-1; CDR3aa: ASSEGSEQF
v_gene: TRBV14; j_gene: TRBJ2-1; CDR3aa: ASSQAQFYNEQF
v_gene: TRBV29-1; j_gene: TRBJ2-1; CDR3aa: SVVVSLDLSYNEQF